Presented here are 16 T cell receptor beta chains from one specimen sequenced in a study of T cell changes during pregnancy in multiple sclerosis. Some clones are missing from TCRdb's copy, which holds only in-frame ones; the method was immunoSEQ multiplex PCR. The table includes approximately 71,000 clones, roughly 92% detected once. Sample: peripheral blood, taken in the second trimester of pregnancy. These receptors all stem from a female donor with multiple sclerosis, enrolled in a pregnancy study.

This clone was seen a single time. This rearrangement joins TRBV7-9 to TRBJ2-1; 11 bases are a match to TRBD2. Germline assignment: CDR1 SEHNR and CDR2 FQNEAQ (reference sequence). Trimming at V came to 5 bases and at J to 0 bases, leaving 12 bases not matched to a gene. This CDR3 has 19 amino acids. The CDR3 nucleotides read TGTGCCAGCAGCCCGAGTATTAGGACTAGCGGGCTCTCCTACAATGAGCAGTTCTTC. Its translation: CASSPSIRTSGLSYNEQFF.

The rearrangement links TRBV19 to TRBJ2-1; D might be TRBD1 (6 bases). Germline lookup yields CDR1 LNHDA and CDR2 SQIVND (reference sequence). The CDR3 loop spans 14 amino acids. The germline V and J ends were trimmed by 1 base and 8 bases, with 12 bases remaining between them. The CDR3 DNA follows: TGTGCCAGTAGTATAGTTAAGGCAGGGGATGAGCAGTTCTTC. This gives the protein CASSIVKAGDEQFF. The whole variable domain, filled in from reference TRBV19 and TRBJ2-1, reads DGGITQSPKYLFRKEGQNVTLSCEQNLNHDAMYWYRQDPGQGLRLIYYSQIVNDFQKGDIAEGYSVSREKKESFPLTVTSAQKNPTAFYLCASSIVKAGDEQFFGPGTRLTVL.

The CDR3 loop is CASSTVDWDRYNYGYTF. CDR3 DNA: TGTGCCAGTAGTACCGTAGACTGGGACAGATATAACTATGGCTACACCTTC. The V gene is TRBV19, the J gene TRBJ1-2; 7 nucleotides align to TRBD1. With V trimmed by 4 bases and J by 1 base, 12 bases remained unmatched. Germline V gene lookup returns CDR1 LNHDA and CDR2 SQIVND (reference sequence). CDR3 length equals 17 residues. Looking up the rest from reference TRBV19 and TRBJ1-2 gives the full variable domain: DGGITQSPKYLFRKEGQNVTLSCEQNLNHDAMYWYRQDPGQGLRLIYYSQIVNDFQKGDIAEGYSVSREKKESFPLTVTSAQKNPTAFYLCASSTVDWDRYNYGYTFGSGTRLTVV.

The chain is built from TRBV29-1 and TRBJ1-5, with a weak D call TRBD1 (6 bases). Per germline, CDR1 SQVTM and CDR2 ANQGSEA. V lost 4 bases and J lost 3, with 10 bases in between. CDR3 length: 13 residues. CDR3 nucleotide sequence: TGCAGCGTTGCAGGGGACCTCAATCAGCCCCAGCATTTT. It codes for CSVAGDLNQPQHF.

The rearrangement joins TRBV4-3 to TRBJ2-1, with TRBD2 matching over 8 bases. The CDR3 totals 13 residues. The germline V gene has CDR1 LGHNA and CDR2 YSLEER. Trimming at V came to 0 bases and at J to 10 bases, leaving 2 bases not matched to a gene. The CDR3 loop is CASSQDPGGEQFF. The DNA for the CDR3 is TGCGCCAGCAGCCAAGACCCGGGGGGGGAGCAGTTCTTC.

The CDR3 DNA follows: TGTGCCAGCAGCAGAGACAGGACCACCGGGGAGCTGTTTTTT. Its protein product is CASSRDRTTGELFF. This chain connects TRBV7-2 to TRBJ2-2; weak D call: TRBD1 (6 bases). The CDR3 is 14 residues long. V gave up 5 bases and J gave up 4 bases, with 11 bases separating them. From germline, CDR1 is SGHTA and CDR2 FQGNSA.

This clone was found once. The chain joins TRBV5-8 to TRBJ2-2; D is uncertain. The CDR3 spans 14 residues. Trimming shortened V by 5 bases and J by 6 bases, and 14 bases separated the two germline ends. Germline CDR1 SGHTS, CDR2 YDEGEE. The CDR3 here is CASSPNGLAGELFF. The DNA for the CDR3 is TGTGCCAGCAGTCCCAATGGGCTGGCCGGGGAGCTGTTTTTT.

This sequence joins TRBV5-8 and TRBJ2-5; D uncertain. The CDR3 covers 13 residues. The V gene lost 2 bases and the J gene lost 1 base, with 6 bases spanning the gap. Germline V gene lookup returns CDR1 SGHTS and CDR2 YDEGEE. CDR3 region: CASSFPSQETQYF. CDR3 DNA: TGTGCCAGCAGCTTCCCTAGCCAAGAGACCCAGTACTTC.

This chain links TRBV4-2 with TRBJ2-3; TRBD2 aligns across 7 bases. The V and J ends lost 2 bases and 3 bases, in that order; junction bases with no gene match: 5. CDR1 and CDR2 from the germline V gene are LGHNA and YNFKEQ. This CDR3 has 15 residues. The CDR3 DNA reads as TGTGCCAGCAGCCAAAGTTTCGGGAGGACAGATACGCAGTATTTT. Protein sequence: CASSQSFGRTDTQYF.

The table lists this clone with a count of one. The chain joins TRBV19 to TRBJ1-1; TRBD1 aligns across 7 bases. This CDR3 contains 14 residues. The germline CDR1 and CDR2 sequences are LNHDA and SQIVND (reference sequence). The V gene end was trimmed by 10 bases and the J gene end by 6 bases; junction bases not matched to a gene: 14. This CDR3 reads CATNRQGGTPEAFF. The CDR3 DNA sequence: TGTGCCACTAACCGCCAGGGGGGCACTCCTGAAGCTTTCTTT. The full variable domain, rest sourced from reference TRBV19 and TRBJ1-1, is DGGITQSPKYLFRKEGQNVTLSCEQNLNHDAMYWYRQDPGQGLRLIYYSQIVNDFQKGDIAEGYSVSREKKESFPLTVTSAQKNPTAFYLCATNRQGGTPEAFFGQGTRLTVV.

This chain uses TRBV20-1 with TRBJ2-2, with D unresolved. Germline V lookup: CDR1 DFQATT, CDR2 SNEGSKA (reference sequence). The V and J ends lost 1 base and 8 bases respectively, with 5 bases between them. This CDR3 spans 11 amino acids. The CDR3 sequence: CSARGEGELFF. The CDR3 DNA follows: TGCAGTGCTAGAGGCGAAGGGGAGCTGTTTTTT.

The V and J genes are TRBV6-1 and TRBJ1-5; D possibly corresponds to TRBD1 (6 bases). Germline-derived CDR1 and CDR2 are MNHNS and SASEGT. CDR3 length: 16 residues. V lost 3 bases to trimming and J lost 2 bases, with 14 bases between them. CDR3 bases: TGTGCCAGCAGTGAGACCCGACAGGTGGGCAATCAGCCCCAGCATTTT. The encoded protein is CASSETRQVGNQPQHF.

The V call is TRBV6-1, the J call TRBJ2-7; weak D call: TRBD1 (6 bases). The CDR3 has 17 amino acids. CDR1 is MNHNS, CDR2 SASEGT, per germline. The ends were cut back, 0 bases at V and 7 bases at J, with 22 bases in the middle. This CDR3 reads CASSEARLVGGPVEQYF. The CDR3 DNA reads as TGTGCCAGCAGTGAAGCGCGACTCGTAGGGGGACCCGTGGAGCAGTACTTC.

The gene calls are TRBV5-1 and TRBJ1-2; D unresolved. From germline, CDR1 is SGHRS and CDR2 YFSETQ. Trimming pared 4 bases from V and 2 bases from J, leaving 15 bases between. This CDR3 spans 15 amino acids. The CDR3 loop is CASSNNDHSNYGYTF. CDR3 bases: TGCGCCAGCAGCAACAACGATCATTCGAACTATGGCTACACCTTC.

This chain uses TRBV19 with TRBJ2-7; TRBD1 agrees at 10 bases. The germline V gene encodes CDR1 LNHDA and CDR2 SQIVND (reference sequence). V lost 0 bases and J lost 6; bases outside the gene matches: 5. CDR3 size: 15 residues. CDR3 nucleotides: TGTGCCAGTAGTATAGAAGGACAGGGGGTCTCCGAGCAGTACTTC. Translated: CASSIEGQGVSEQYF.

This chain connects TRBV28 to TRBJ2-7; the D is unclear. The CDR3 runs to 13 residues. The ends were cut back, 5 bases at V and 4 bases at J, with 12 bases in the middle. CDR1 is MDHEN and CDR2 is SYDVKM in the germline V gene. The CDR3 coding sequence is TGTGCCAGCAGTCAAGCCTACTTATACGAGCAGTACTTC. Protein: CASSQAYLYEQYF.